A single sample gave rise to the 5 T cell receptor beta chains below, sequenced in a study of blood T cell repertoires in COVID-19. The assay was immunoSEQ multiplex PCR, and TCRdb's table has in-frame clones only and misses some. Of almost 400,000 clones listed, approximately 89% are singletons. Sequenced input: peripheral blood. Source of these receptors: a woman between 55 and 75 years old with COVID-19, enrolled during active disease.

The CDR3 reads CASRRGAGEHTGELFF. The CDR3 coding sequence is TGCGCCAGCCGCCGGGGAGCGGGGGAACATACCGGGGAGCTGTTTTTT. The V gene is TRBV5-1, the J gene TRBJ2-2, with 8 bases that match TRBD2. The CDR3 has 16 residues. Germline V CDR1 and CDR2: SGHRS, YFSETQ. Trimming at V came to 7 bases and at J to 5 bases, leaving 13 bases not matched to a gene.

In DNA form, the CDR3 reads TGTGCCAGCAGCTTAGAGGGACGCACAGGGGCCGGGGAGCTGTTTTTT. Its translation is CASSLEGRTGAGELFF. The chain uses TRBV11-3 and TRBJ2-2; TRBD1 matches 7 bases. CDR1 is SGHNT and CDR2 is YENEEA in the germline V gene. Trimming removed 0 bases from V and 6 bases from J; junction bases left unmatched: 7. The CDR3 runs 16 residues. Full variable domain (outside the CDR3, taken from reference TRBV11-3 and TRBJ2-2): EAGVVQSPRYKIIEKKQPVAFWCNPISGHNTLYWYLQNLGQGPELLIRYENEEAVDDSQLPKDRFSAERLKGVDSTLKIQPAELGDSAVYLCASSLEGRTGAGELFFGEGSRLTVL.

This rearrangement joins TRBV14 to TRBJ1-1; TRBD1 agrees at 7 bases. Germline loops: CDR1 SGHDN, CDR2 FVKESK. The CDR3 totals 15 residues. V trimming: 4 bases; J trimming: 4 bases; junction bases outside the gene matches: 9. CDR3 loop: CASSLTGASGTEAFF. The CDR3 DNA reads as TGTGCCAGCAGCCTTACAGGGGCCTCAGGCACTGAAGCTTTCTTT.

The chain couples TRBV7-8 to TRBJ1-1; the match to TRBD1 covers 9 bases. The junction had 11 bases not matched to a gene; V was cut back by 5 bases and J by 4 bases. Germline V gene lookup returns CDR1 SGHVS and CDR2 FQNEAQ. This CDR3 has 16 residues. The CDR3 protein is CASSLWTGEYVTEAFF. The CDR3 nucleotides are TGTGCCAGCAGCCTCTGGACAGGGGAGTACGTCACTGAAGCTTTCTTT.

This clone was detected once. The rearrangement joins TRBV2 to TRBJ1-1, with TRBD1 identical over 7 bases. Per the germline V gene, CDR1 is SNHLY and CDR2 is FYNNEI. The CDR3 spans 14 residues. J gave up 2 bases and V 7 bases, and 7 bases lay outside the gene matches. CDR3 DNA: TGTGCCAGCACTCGACAGGGAACCAACACTGAAGCTTTCTTT. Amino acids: CASTRQGTNTEAFF. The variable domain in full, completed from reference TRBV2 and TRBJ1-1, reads EPEVTQTPSHQVTQMGQEVILRCVPISNHLYFYWYRQILGQKVEFLVSFYNNEISEKSEIFDDQFSVERPDGSNFTLKIRSTKLEDSAMYFCASTRQGTNTEAFFGQGTRLTVV.